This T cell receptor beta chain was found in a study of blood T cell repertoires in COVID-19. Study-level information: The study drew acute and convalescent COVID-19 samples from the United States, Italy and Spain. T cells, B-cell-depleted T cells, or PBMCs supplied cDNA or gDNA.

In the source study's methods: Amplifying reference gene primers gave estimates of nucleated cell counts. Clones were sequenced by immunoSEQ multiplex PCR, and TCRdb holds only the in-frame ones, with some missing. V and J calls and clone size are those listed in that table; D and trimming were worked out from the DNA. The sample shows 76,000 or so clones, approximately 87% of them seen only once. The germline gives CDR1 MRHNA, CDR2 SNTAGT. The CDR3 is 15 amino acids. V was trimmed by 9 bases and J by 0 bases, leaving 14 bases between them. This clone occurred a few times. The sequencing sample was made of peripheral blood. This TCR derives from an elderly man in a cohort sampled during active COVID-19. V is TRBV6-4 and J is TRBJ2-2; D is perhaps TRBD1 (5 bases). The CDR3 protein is CASRNQGSNTGELFF. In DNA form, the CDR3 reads TGTGCCAGTAGAAATCAGGGCTCGAACACCGGGGAGCTGTTTTTT.